This record concerns one TCR beta chain sequence. The antigen is unknown. This sample stems from a study of T cells in Graves' hyperthyroidism and ophthalmopathy. It was RNA transcripts that yielded the amplified TCR beta CDR3 regions. With the HTBI primer set, the TCR CDR3 went through a first round of RT-PCR. In TCRdb, the multiplex PCR reads were re-called with MiXCR into one record per CDR3 protein. The sample holds 650,000 to 800,000 distinct CDR3 sequences, 40% to 55% seen once. V lost 5 bases to trimming and J lost 4 bases, with 14 bases between them. CDR1 SQVTM and CDR2 ANQGSEA come from the germline V gene. The CDR3 has 13 residues. Study conclusions and caveats: Before onset, ophthalmopathy was predicted by the model a median around 6.2 months earlier.

The sequenced material came from peripheral blood or thyroid tissue (not recorded which). The chain couples TRBV29-1 to TRBJ1-2; the D gene is possibly TRBD1 (5 bases). The sequence was obtained from an adult man with Graves' disease, either hyperthyroidism or ophthalmopathy (not recorded which). Here the CDR3 reads CSVPSGRPYGYTF. The CDR3, as DNA: TGCAGCGTTCCGTCAGGGAGGCCCTATGGCTACACCTTC.